The 19 T cell receptor beta chains listed next were all sequenced from one sample in a study of Graves' ophthalmopathy and Graves' hyperthyroidism (dated by TCRdb to 2016 to 2018). The reads were generated on an Illumina HiSeq 2000. For repertoire sequencing, TCR beta CDR3 regions were amplified from RNA transcripts. The first round was an RT-PCR using HTBI primers with the Qiagen OneStep RT-PCR kit, and this first round was followed by a second-round multiplex PCR, then size selection and purification. TCRdb reran the public reads through fastp at Q25 and MiXCR, keeping productive beta chains. Duplicate CDR3 protein sequences are folded into a single record with the most common DNA and genes. The sample table lists some 370,000 distinct CDR3 sequences, 17% of them with a count of one. 2% to 3% of the sample is held by the ten biggest clonotypes. Sample: peripheral blood. The receptors were gathered from an adult woman with stable Graves' hyperthyroidism.

This clonotype was counted many times. J is TRBJ1-1 and V is TRBV6-1; TRBD1 matches at 8 bases. The germline CDR1 and CDR2 sequences are MNHNS and SASEGT. The V and J ends lost 8 bases and 0 bases, in that order; junction bases with no gene match: 2. There are 13 residues in the CDR3. In nucleotides, the CDR3 is TGTGCCAGCCACAGGGGGTTGAACACTGAAGCTTTCTTT. This gives the protein CASHRGLNTEAFF.

This clonotype was seen at least ten times. The chain links TRBV29-1 to TRBJ2-2, with TRBD2 matching over 8 bases. Germline lookup yields CDR1 SQVTM and CDR2 ANQGSEA. With 5 bases clipped from V and 5 bases from J, the junction kept 7 bases outside the gene matches. This CDR3 comprises 14 residues. The CDR3 DNA sequence: TGCAGCGTTTCCTGGCGGGAGGTGACCGGGGAGCTGTTTTTT. Translating it yields CSVSWREVTGELFF.

This clonotype has ten or more counts. The V gene is TRBV7-3, the J gene TRBJ1-1; 8 nucleotides line up with TRBD1. Germline lookup yields CDR1 SGHTA and CDR2 FQGTGA. V was pared by 4 bases and J by 4 bases, with 2 bases of the junction left unmatched. This CDR3 has 13 amino acids. The CDR3 here is CASSSQGGTEAFF. The CDR3 nucleotides read TGTGCCAGCAGCTCACAGGGGGGCACTGAAGCTTTCTTT.

There are many counts of this clonotype. This chain links TRBV7-9 with TRBJ1-3; 10 nucleotides match TRBD1. The germline gives CDR1 SEHNR, CDR2 FQNEAQ (reference sequence). CDR3 length equals 15 residues. V was clipped by 2 bases and J by 11 bases; unmatched bases: 9. The CDR3 bases are TGTGCCAGCAGCTTAAGCGGGACAGGGGCGTCGTCCATATATTTT. Its protein is CASSLSGTGASSIYF. The complete variable domain, with remaining parts taken from reference TRBV7-9 and TRBJ1-3, reads DTGVSQNPRHKITKRGQNVTFRCDPISEHNRLYWYRQTLGQGPEFLTYFQNEAQLEKSRLLSDRFSAERPKGSFSTLEIQRTEQGDSAMYLCASSLSGTGASSIYFGEGSWLTVV.

This clonotype was counted a few times. This chain links TRBV7-2 with TRBJ2-5, with TRBD2 as a possible D gene (5 bases). The CDR3 is 16 amino acids. V lost 3 bases, J lost 2 bases, and 16 bases lay in between. Germline lookup yields CDR1 SGHTA and CDR2 FQGNSA. CDR3 DNA sequence: TGTGCCAGCAGCTTCGAGGAATACCGGGGTCAAGAGACCCAGTACTTC. It is translated as CASSFEEYRGQETQYF.

This clonotype was seen just once. V is TRBV6-5 and J is TRBJ1-1; the match to TRBD1 covers 10 bases. With V trimmed by 0 bases and J by 4 bases, 5 bases remained unmatched. The CDR3 runs 16 residues. The germline V gene encodes CDR1 MNHEY and CDR2 SVGAGI. The CDR3 region has the DNA TGTGCCAGCAGTTACTCAGATTGGACAGGGGGCACTGAAGCTTTCTTT. Residues: CASSYSDWTGGTEAFF.

This clonotype was seen at least ten times. This chain uses TRBV28 with TRBJ1-5; D not certain. Deletions cut 5 bases from V and 3 bases from J, with 5 bases between. Germline V gene lookup returns CDR1 MDHEN and CDR2 SYDVKM. This CDR3 is built from 12 residues. The CDR3 reads CASSPYNQPQHF. Here the CDR3 DNA reads TGTGCCAGCAGTCCATACAATCAGCCCCAGCATTTT.

In its sample, this clonotype was seen many times. A read error may produce the germline difference seen at one junction end. The chain has TRBV6-5 and TRBJ2-7, with D perhaps TRBD1 or TRBD2 (5 bases each). CDR1 is MNHEY, CDR2 SVGAGI, per germline. The CDR3 sequence is 12 residues long. The CDR3 spells CASGRRTGTEHF. The CDR3 nucleotides are TGTGCCAGCGGTCGACGTACGGGGACGGAGCACTTC.

To note about this clonotype: One end of the junction does not line up with germline, which may come from a read error. The chain carries TRBV11-2 and TRBJ2-7, with D maybe TRBD2 (5 bases). CDR1 and CDR2 (germline): SGHAT, FQNNGV. This CDR3 contains 16 residues. The CDR3 region is CASSPVIGMATYDQYF. For the CDR3, the DNA is TGTGCCAGCAGCCCTGTTATCGGGATGGCCACCTACGATCAGTACTTC.

Many counts were recorded for this clonotype. This chain joins TRBV28 and TRBJ2-7, with TRBD2 as a possible D gene (6 bases). The V gene lost 3 bases and the J gene lost 2 bases, with 11 bases spanning the gap. CDR1 is MDHEN and CDR2 is SYDVKM in the germline V gene. This CDR3 has 14 residues. CDR3 DNA sequence: TGTGCCAGCAGTTTGGTGCGGGGAACCTACGAGCAGTACTTC. Residues: CASSLVRGTYEQYF. Full variable domain (outside the CDR3, taken from reference TRBV28 and TRBJ2-7): DVKVTQSSRYLVKRTGEKVFLECVQDMDHENMFWYRQDPGLGLRLIYFSYDVKMKEKGDIPEGYSVSREKKERFSLILESASTNQTSMYLCASSLVRGTYEQYFGPGTRLTVT.

This clonotype occurred many times. V is TRBV6-1 and J is TRBJ2-7; TRBD1 might be the D (6 bases). The CDR3 loop spans 13 amino acids. Per the germline V gene, CDR1 is MNHNS and CDR2 is SASEGT. Trimming shortened V by 6 bases and J by 3 bases, and 12 bases separated the two germline ends. The CDR3 DNA reads as TGTGCCAGCAGACGACCGGACAGCTACGAGCAGTACTTC. This encodes CASRRPDSYEQYF.

This clonotype was seen only once. The gene calls are TRBV27 and TRBJ2-7; tentatively, D is TRBD2 (7 bases). The CDR3 loop spans 16 amino acids. Germline V CDR1 and CDR2: MNHEY, SMNVEV (reference sequence). Trimming stripped 1 base from V and 3 bases from J, with 16 bases between. CDR3 bases: TGTGCCAGCAGTTTATTCGGAGGGGGAGGGGTCTACGAGCAGTACTTC. Encoded protein: CASSLFGGGGVYEQYF.

This clonotype has at least ten counts. The V gene is TRBV10-3, the J gene TRBJ1-6; 7 nucleotides align to TRBD1. Trimming at V came to 6 bases and at J to 5 bases, leaving 7 bases not matched to a gene. CDR1 is ENHRY, CDR2 SYGVKD, per germline. The CDR3 runs to 15 residues. In DNA, the CDR3 is TGTGCCATCAGGATTTGGGACAGTAATAATTCACCCCTCCACTTT. Encoded protein: CAIRIWDSNNSPLHF.

This clonotype was picked up many times. V and J are TRBV29-1 and TRBJ2-7, with TRBD1 as a possible D gene (5 bases). Germline V gene lookup returns CDR1 SQVTM and CDR2 ANQGSEA. The CDR3 totals 12 residues. Trimming took off 7 bases at V and 7 bases at J, with 17 bases between the two ends. The CDR3 sequence is CSAFRAGGEQYF. The CDR3 DNA follows: TGCAGCGCCTTCAGGGCCGGTGGAGAGCAGTACTTC.

The CDR3 reads CASSELAGGQETQYF. CDR3 in DNA: TGTGCCAGCAGTGAACTAGCGGGGGGGCAAGAGACCCAGTACTTC. This chain uses TRBV6-1 with TRBJ2-5, with 12 bases fitting TRBD2. Germline-derived CDR1 and CDR2 are MNHNS and SASEGT. CDR3 size: 15 residues. The V segment lost 2 bases and the J segment 2 bases; nucleotides outside the gene matches: 0.

This clonotype was observed a handful of times. This sequence joins TRBV7-9 and TRBJ2-7, with TRBD1 matching over 10 bases. Germline trimming cut 5 bases from V and 4 bases from J; bases unmatched to any gene: 5. Germline-derived CDR1 and CDR2 are SEHNR and FQNEAQ (reference sequence). This CDR3 spans 14 amino acids. The CDR3 reads CASSTRTGGYEQYF. In DNA form, the CDR3 reads TGTGCCAGCAGCACCCGGACAGGGGGTTACGAGCAGTACTTC.

This clonotype was counted a few times. The rearrangement joins TRBV2 to TRBJ2-5, with D possibly being TRBD1 (6 bases). The germline gives CDR1 SNHLY, CDR2 FYNNEI. The CDR3 contains 15 residues. Deletions cut 1 base from V and 5 bases from J, with 14 bases between. CDR3 in amino acids: CASSEEDSLLETQYF. In DNA form, the CDR3 reads TGTGCCAGCAGTGAAGAGGACAGCCTTTTGGAGACCCAGTACTTC. Full variable domain (missing parts from reference TRBV2 and TRBJ2-5): EPEVTQTPSHQVTQMGQEVILRCVPISNHLYFYWYRQILGQKVEFLVSFYNNEISEKSEIFDDQFSVERPDGSNFTLKIRSTKLEDSAMYFCASSEEDSLLETQYFGPGTRLLVL.

This clonotype was seen at least ten times. V usage is TRBV28 and J usage is TRBJ1-1; TRBD1 matches 7 bases. Germline CDR1 MDHEN, CDR2 SYDVKM. The CDR3 consists of 17 residues. With V trimmed by 6 bases and J by 2 bases, 15 bases remained unmatched. CDR3 region: CASSGLKGQSGNTEAFF. DNA for the CDR3: TGTGCCAGCAGCGGCCTGAAGGGACAGTCAGGAAACACTGAAGCTTTCTTT.

This clonotype was observed a few times. V usage is TRBV4-2 and J usage is TRBJ1-2; D not resolved. This CDR3 is built from 14 residues. CDR1 is LGHNA and CDR2 is YNFKEQ in the germline V gene. Trimming removed 6 bases at V and 5 bases at J, with 16 bases between. This CDR3 is CASRLTTTSYGYTF. The CDR3 nucleotides are TGTGCCAGCAGGCTAACAACGACCAGTTATGGCTACACCTTC.